A selection of T cell receptor beta chains follows, all from one sample in a study of control samples from healthy donors and cancer patients. Here immunoSEQ multiplex PCR was the method, and the copy in TCRdb shows in-frame clones only, minus some. The profile shows approximately 87,000 clones, 90% to 95% of them singletons. The specimen sequenced was blood. The receptors originated from a man aged 50 to 59 in good health. CDR3s include the opening cysteine and the closing phenylalanine or tryptophan. A D gene is named only where the DNA matches it firmly. Size is stated for part of the rows, as once, few or many counts, or as a class when the clone is expanded.

v_call	d_call	clone_size	j_call	cdr3_aa	cdr3_nt
TRBV11-2	TRBD1	.	TRBJ2-2	CASSLDRVTGELFF	TGTGCCAGCAGCTTGGACAGGGTCACCGGGGAGCTGTTTTTT
TRBV7-2	.	.	TRBJ1-5	CASSLADIFSQPQHF	TGTGCCAGCAGCTTAGCAGACATCTTCAGTCAGCCCCAGCATTTT
TRBV24-1	TRBD1	.	TRBJ2-1	CATSDSGTGRNEQFF	TGTGCCACCAGTGATTCCGGGACAGGGAGGAATGAGCAGTTCTTC
TRBV9	.	.	TRBJ2-5	CASRAEGVETQYF	TGTGCCAGCAGAGCGGAGGGGGTAGAGACCCAGTACTTC
TRBV12-5	TRBD1	.	TRBJ1-5	CASGLVGQGRLSNQPQHF	TGTGCTAGTGGTTTGGTTGGACAGGGAAGGCTTAGCAATCAGCCCCAGCATTTT
TRBV14	.	.	TRBJ1-2	CASSQYQGSGYTF	TGTGCCAGCAGCCAGTATCAGGGGAGTGGCTACACCTTC
TRBV19	.	few	TRBJ1-4	CASSNPSGAVGEKLFF	TGTGCCAGTAGTAACCCATCAGGGGCCGTAGGAGAAAAACTGTTTTTT
TRBV10-3	TRBD1	.	TRBJ1-1	CAISEEGQGTEAFF	TGTGCCATCAGTGAGGAGGGACAGGGGACTGAAGCTTTCTTT
TRBV6-2/TRBV6-3	TRBD2	.	TRBJ2-1	CASSQSGGSYNEQFF	TGTGCCAGCAGCCAGAGCGGGGGGTCTTACAATGAGCAGTTCTTC
TRBV11-3	TRBD2	.	TRBJ2-1	CASAMRGGGFYNEQFF	TGTGCCAGCGCCATGAGGGGCGGGGGTTTCTACAATGAGCAGTTCTTC
TRBV11-2	.	.	TRBJ1-3	CASSLYRGNTIYF	TGTGCCAGCAGCTTATACCGCGGAAACACCATATATTTT
TRBV27	TRBD1	once	TRBJ2-2	CASSLQQGATGELFF	TGTGCCAGCAGTTTACAACAGGGGGCCACCGGGGAGCTGTTTTTT
TRBV6-5	.	.	TRBJ2-2	CASSGVGANTGELFF	TGTGCCAGCAGCGGCGTAGGGGCGAACACCGGGGAGCTGTTTTTT
TRBV5-5	TRBD1	.	TRBJ2-5	CASSRPGQGLQGETQYF	TGTGCCAGCAGCCGCCCGGGACAGGGGCTCCAGGGAGAGACCCAGTACTTC
TRBV7-9	TRBD1	.	TRBJ1-6	CASSLGTGPNSPLHF	TGTGCCAGCAGCTTAGGGACAGGGCCTAATTCACCCCTCCACTTT
TRBV6-5	.	.	TRBJ1-1	CASSYRAYTEAFF	TGTGCCAGCAGTTACCGGGCTTACACTGAAGCTTTCTTT
TRBV10-3	.	.	TRBJ1-2	CAISEGIEGGGYTF	TGTGCCATCAGTGAAGGAATAGAGGGGGGAGGCTACACCTTC
TRBV24-1	TRBD1	.	TRBJ2-7	CATSDLGQAYYEQYF	TGTGCCACCAGTGATCTCGGACAGGCCTATTACGAGCAGTACTTC
TRBV12-5	.	.	TRBJ1-1	CASGLNTEAFF	TGTGCTAGTGGTTTGAACACTGAAGCTTTCTTT
TRBV5-1	.	.	TRBJ2-7	CASSNPGSGVMGQYF	TGCGCCAGCAGCAACCCTGGGTCCGGGGTCATGGGGCAGTACTTC
TRBV30	.	.	TRBJ1-2	CAWRAGAPNYGYTF	TGTGCCTGGAGAGCCGGCGCCCCTAACTATGGCTACACCTTC
TRBV6-1	.	.	TRBJ2-1	CASSERQYNEQFF	TGTGCCAGCAGTGAACGCCAGTACAATGAGCAGTTCTTC
TRBV5-1	TRBD1	.	TRBJ2-2	CASSLDRGRTGELFF	TGCGCCAGCAGCTTGGACAGGGGAAGGACCGGGGAGCTGTTTTTT
TRBV4-3	TRBD2	once	TRBJ2-1	CASSRLAGVEQFF	TGCGCCAGCAGCCGACTAGCGGGGGTTGAGCAGTTCTTC
TRBV6-1	.	once	TRBJ1-4	CASSEGSDPGRLFF	TGTGCCAGCAGTGAAGGTTCCGACCCCGGGAGACTGTTTTTT
TRBV13	TRBD2	once	TRBJ2-3	CASSLEGLAVSDTQYF	TGTGCCAGCAGCCTCGAGGGGCTAGCGGTGTCAGATACGCAGTATTTT
TRBV30	.	.	TRBJ1-3	CAWSPREFQPGSGNTIYF	TGTGCCTGGAGTCCACGGGAATTTCAGCCTGGCTCTGGAAACACCATATATTTT
TRBV3-1/TRBV3-2	.	.	TRBJ1-2	CASSGQLTPNYGYTF	TGTGCCAGCAGCGGACAGCTAACGCCTAACTATGGCTACACCTTC
TRBV5-1	TRBD1	.	TRBJ1-1	CASSLTGTGNTEAFF	TGCGCCAGCAGCCTAACCGGGACAGGGAACACTGAAGCTTTCTTT
TRBV6-6	.	once	TRBJ1-1	CASSYSPREAFF	TGTGCCAGCAGTTACTCGCCTAGGGAAGCTTTCTTT
TRBV4-1	.	once	TRBJ2-1	CASSQVEGIEQFF	TGCGCCAGCAGCCAAGTAGAGGGGATTGAGCAGTTCTTC